This T cell receptor beta chain was obtained from a study of shared clonotypes between healthy human individuals. Study in general: The study used three CD4 naive, three CD4 memory, two CD8 naive and one CD8 memory plate per donor. Study-wide points: Represented diversity (both genetic and exposure-history) was limited by the small number of donors. The study found about 5.1% of naive CD4 clonotypes shared across a few donors. Larger estimated richness was generally recorded for naive subsets relative to memory subsets.

Produced via immunoSEQ multiplex PCR; TCRdb's table is partial and in-frame only. The sample includes 1.4 million or so clones, approximately 98.5% of them seen just once. Note on this clone: The antigen remains undetermined.

The CDR3 is 14 residues long. Germline CDR1 is SGHTA and CDR2 is FQGNSA. The ends lost 6 bases at V and 5 bases at J; junction bases unmatched: 7. The J gene is TRBJ1-3, the V gene TRBV7-2, with 7 positions matching TRBD1. Sequences were obtained from naive CD4+ T cells sorted from blood. Subset: CD45RA+ positively selected. This receptor was taken from a young man in good health. The CDR3 region has the DNA TGTGCCAGCAGTCCAGGACAGGCAAGAAACACCATATATTTT. Translation: CASSPGQARNTIYF.